The 5 T cell receptor beta chains presented below share a single source sample, sequenced in a study of T cells in Graves' hyperthyroidism and ophthalmopathy. The source material, RNA transcripts, was used to amplify TCR beta CDR3 regions. In the first-round RT-PCR of the TCR CDR3, the HTBI primer set was used. TCRdb re-called the multiplex PCR reads through MiXCR, storing one row per CDR3 protein. The sample holds around 570,000 distinct CDR3 sequences, less than 20% seen once. Sequencing was performed on blood. The receptors stem from a man between 40 and 49 years old with Graves' ophthalmopathy.

With respect to this clonotype: A read error may explain this, as a much larger clone is one base away. The chain is built from TRBV12-3 or TRBV12-4 and TRBJ2-1; D might be TRBD1 (5 bases). The CDR3 totals 11 residues. The CDR3 region is CATALDNEQSF. CDR3 nucleotides: TGTGCCACCGCCTTGGACAATGAGCAGTCCTTC.

V is TRBV9 and J is TRBJ2-5; 7 bases are shared with TRBD1. With V trimmed by 3 bases and J by 14 bases, 16 bases remained unmatched. This CDR3 has 14 amino acids. Germline V gene lookup returns CDR1 SGDLS and CDR2 YYNGEE. For the CDR3, the DNA is TGTGCCAGCAGCGGCAGATCCCTCTCCGGGACAGTTTACTTC. Translated, it gives CASSGRSLSGTVYF.

This rearrangement joins TRBV9 to TRBJ2-7; no clear D gene. CDR3 length: 14 residues. Trimming shortened V by 0 bases and J by 0 bases, and 7 bases separated the two germline ends. Germline CDR1 reads SGDLS; CDR2 reads YYNGEE. The CDR3 region has the DNA TGTGCCAGCAGCGTAGAGACAAGCTCCTACGAGCAGTACTTC. Translated: CASSVETSSYEQYF.

The rearrangement links TRBV18 to TRBJ1-2; no clear D gene. V shed 3 bases and J shed 0 bases, with 17 bases lying between them. The length of the CDR3 is 17 residues. In germline, CDR1 is KGHSH, CDR2 LQKENI. The CDR3 DNA reads TGTGCCAGCTCACCCCCTATCGCCGAGTTAGCTAACTATGGCTACACCTTC. Its translation is CASSPPIAELANYGYTF.

At least ten counts were recorded for this clonotype. The rearrangement joins TRBV20-1 to TRBJ2-1; 11 nucleotides line up with TRBD1. V lost 1 base, J lost 4 bases, and 3 bases stayed unmatched. The CDR3 length is 15 residues. Germline CDR1 is DFQATT and CDR2 is SNEGSKA (reference sequence). For the CDR3, the DNA is TGCAGTGCTAGAGGGGGACAGGGGGTATACAATGAGCAGTTCTTC. Protein sequence: CSARGGQGVYNEQFF.